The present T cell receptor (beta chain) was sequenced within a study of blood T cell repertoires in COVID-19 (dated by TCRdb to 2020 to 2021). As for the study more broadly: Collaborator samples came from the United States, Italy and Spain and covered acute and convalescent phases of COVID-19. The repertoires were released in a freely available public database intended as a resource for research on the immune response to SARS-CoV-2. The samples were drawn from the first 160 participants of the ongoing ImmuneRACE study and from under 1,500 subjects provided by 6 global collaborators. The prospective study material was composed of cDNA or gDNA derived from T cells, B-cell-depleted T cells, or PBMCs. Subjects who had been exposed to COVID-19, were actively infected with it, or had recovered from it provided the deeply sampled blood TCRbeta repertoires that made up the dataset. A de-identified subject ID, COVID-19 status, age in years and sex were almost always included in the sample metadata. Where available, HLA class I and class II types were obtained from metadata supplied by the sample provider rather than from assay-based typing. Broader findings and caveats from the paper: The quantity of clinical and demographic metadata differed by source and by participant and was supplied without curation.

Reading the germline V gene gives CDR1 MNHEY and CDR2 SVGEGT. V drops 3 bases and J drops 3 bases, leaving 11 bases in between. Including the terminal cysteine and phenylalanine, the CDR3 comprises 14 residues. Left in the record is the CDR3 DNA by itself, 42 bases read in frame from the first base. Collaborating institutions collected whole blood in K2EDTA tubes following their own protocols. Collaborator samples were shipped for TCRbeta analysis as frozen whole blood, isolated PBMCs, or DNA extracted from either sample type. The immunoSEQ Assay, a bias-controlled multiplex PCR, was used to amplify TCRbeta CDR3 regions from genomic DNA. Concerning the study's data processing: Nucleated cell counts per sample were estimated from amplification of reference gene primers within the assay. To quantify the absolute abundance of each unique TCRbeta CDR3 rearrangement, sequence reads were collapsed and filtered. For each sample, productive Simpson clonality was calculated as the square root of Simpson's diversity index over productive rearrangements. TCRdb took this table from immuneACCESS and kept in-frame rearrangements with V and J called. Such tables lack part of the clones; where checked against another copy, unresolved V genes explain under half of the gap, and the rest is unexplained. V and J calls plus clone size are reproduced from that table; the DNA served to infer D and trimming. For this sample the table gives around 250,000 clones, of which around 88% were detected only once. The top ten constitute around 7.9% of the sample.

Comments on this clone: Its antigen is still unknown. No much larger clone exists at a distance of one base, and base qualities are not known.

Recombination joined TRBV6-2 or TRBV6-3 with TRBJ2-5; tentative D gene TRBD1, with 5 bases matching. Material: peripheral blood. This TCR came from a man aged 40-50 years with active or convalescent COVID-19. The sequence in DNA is TGTGCCAGCAGTTATACAGGCCCCAAAGAGACCCAGTACTTC. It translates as CASSYTGPKETQYF.